The 9 T cell receptor beta chains listed next were all sequenced from one sample in a study of blood T cell repertoires in COVID-19. The method was immunoSEQ multiplex PCR; TCRdb's version includes in-frame clones alone and lacks a portion of them. The data show roughly 400,000 clones, with about 90% seen just once and about 1.8% held by the top ten. The material sequenced was PBMCs or T cells enriched from blood (not recorded which). Every receptor here comes from a woman younger than 45 who had recovered from COVID-19.

This sequence joins TRBV12-5 and TRBJ1-2; TRBD1 agrees at 8 bases. Germline V gives CDR1 LGHNT, CDR2 FRNRAP. The V and J ends lost 3 bases and 7 bases, in that order; junction bases with no gene match: 16. The CDR3 consists of 17 residues. CDR3 amino acids: CASGFRATTDREVGYTF. CDR3 nucleotides: TGTGCTAGTGGTTTCAGGGCTACAACGGACAGGGAGGTTGGCTACACCTTC.

The chain is built from TRBV29-1 and TRBJ2-4; 10 bases are shared with TRBD1. CDR1 and CDR2 (germline): SQVTM, ANQGSEA. The J segment lost 0 bases and the V segment lost 1 base, leaving 3 bases of the junction unmatched. The CDR3 extends over 16 amino acids. CDR3 residues: CSVEGTGGTAKNIQYF. Written as DNA, the CDR3 is TGCAGCGTTGAAGGGACAGGGGGTACAGCCAAAAACATTCAGTACTTC.

This chain connects TRBV5-6 to TRBJ1-1; D is ambiguous. The CDR3 totals 14 residues. The germline V and J ends were trimmed by 2 bases and 5 bases, with 13 bases remaining between them. From germline, CDR1 is SGHDT and CDR2 YYEEEE. The CDR3 DNA sequence: TGTGCCAGCAGCTTTAGAGGGCCCGGGACTGAAGCTTTCTTT. Its protein product is CASSFRGPGTEAFF.

The chain carries TRBV27 and TRBJ1-5; D is uncertain. The CDR3 length is 15 residues. Germline CDR1 MNHEY, CDR2 SMNVEV (reference sequence). The germline V and J ends were trimmed by 3 bases and 3 bases, with 12 bases remaining between them. The CDR3 DNA is TGTGCCAGCAGTTTGTTGCCGAGAGCCAATCAGCCCCAGCATTTT. The encoded protein is CASSLLPRANQPQHF.

This rearrangement joins TRBV7-9 to TRBJ2-7; 7 positions agree with TRBD2. CDR1 is SEHNR and CDR2 is FQNEAQ in the germline V gene (reference sequence). J lost 5 bases, V lost 5 bases, and 6 bases had no gene match. This CDR3 contains 13 residues. The CDR3 DNA follows: TGTGCCAGCAGCCCTAGTGGGGGGGACGAGCAGTACTTC. Translated, it gives CASSPSGGDEQYF.

CDR3 DNA sequence: TGTGCCAGCAGCCCCCTGACAGGGGGCCTTCAGCCCCAGCATTTT. It specifies CASSPLTGGLQPQHF. V usage is TRBV28 and J usage is TRBJ1-5, with TRBD1 matching 10 bases. The V gene end was trimmed by 6 bases and the J gene end by 6 bases; junction bases not matched to a gene: 8. Germline assignment: CDR1 MDHEN and CDR2 SYDVKM. CDR3 size: 15 residues.

The chain carries TRBV7-9 and TRBJ1-4, with D unclear. V lost 2 bases and J 8 bases, leaving 15 bases between the germline ends. This CDR3 spans 15 amino acids. CDR1 is SEHNR, CDR2 FQNEAQ, per germline (reference sequence). This CDR3 reads CASSLYTGEKEKLFF. CDR3 DNA: TGTGCCAGCAGCTTATACACCGGGGAAAAAGAAAAACTGTTTTTT.

The genes are TRBV12-2 and TRBJ2-5; the table's D gene call, TRBD2, was not cross checked with the DNA. TRBV12-2 is given as a pseudogene. This CDR3 is 18 amino acids long. The CDR3 sequence: CASRPRGTSGGFQETQYF. In DNA, the CDR3 is TGTGCAAGTCGCCCCCGGGGGACTAGCGGGGGGTTTCAAGAGACCCAGTACTTC.

This chain uses TRBV23-1 with TRBJ2-7; D is unclear. TRBV23-1 counts as an open reading frame of uncertain function. Deletions cut 0 bases from V and 0 bases from J, with 15 bases between. The CDR3 length is 17 residues. The CDR3 region is CASSQSFPITSSYEQYF. Written as DNA, the CDR3 is TGCGCCAGCAGTCAATCGTTCCCCATTACGAGCTCCTACGAGCAGTACTTC.